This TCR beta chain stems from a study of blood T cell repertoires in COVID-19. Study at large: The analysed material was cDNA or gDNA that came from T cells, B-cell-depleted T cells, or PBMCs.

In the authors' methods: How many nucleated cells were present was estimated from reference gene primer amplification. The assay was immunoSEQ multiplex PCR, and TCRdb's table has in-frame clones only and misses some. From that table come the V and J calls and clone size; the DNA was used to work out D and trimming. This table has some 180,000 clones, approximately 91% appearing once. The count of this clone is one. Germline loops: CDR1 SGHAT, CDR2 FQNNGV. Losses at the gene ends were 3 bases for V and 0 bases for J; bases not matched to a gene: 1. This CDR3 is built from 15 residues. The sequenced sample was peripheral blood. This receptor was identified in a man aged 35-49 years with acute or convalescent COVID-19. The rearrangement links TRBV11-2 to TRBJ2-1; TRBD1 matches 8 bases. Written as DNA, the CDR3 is TGTGCCAGCAGCTTCGACAGGGGCTCCTACAATGAGCAGTTCTTC. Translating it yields CASSFDRGSYNEQFF.